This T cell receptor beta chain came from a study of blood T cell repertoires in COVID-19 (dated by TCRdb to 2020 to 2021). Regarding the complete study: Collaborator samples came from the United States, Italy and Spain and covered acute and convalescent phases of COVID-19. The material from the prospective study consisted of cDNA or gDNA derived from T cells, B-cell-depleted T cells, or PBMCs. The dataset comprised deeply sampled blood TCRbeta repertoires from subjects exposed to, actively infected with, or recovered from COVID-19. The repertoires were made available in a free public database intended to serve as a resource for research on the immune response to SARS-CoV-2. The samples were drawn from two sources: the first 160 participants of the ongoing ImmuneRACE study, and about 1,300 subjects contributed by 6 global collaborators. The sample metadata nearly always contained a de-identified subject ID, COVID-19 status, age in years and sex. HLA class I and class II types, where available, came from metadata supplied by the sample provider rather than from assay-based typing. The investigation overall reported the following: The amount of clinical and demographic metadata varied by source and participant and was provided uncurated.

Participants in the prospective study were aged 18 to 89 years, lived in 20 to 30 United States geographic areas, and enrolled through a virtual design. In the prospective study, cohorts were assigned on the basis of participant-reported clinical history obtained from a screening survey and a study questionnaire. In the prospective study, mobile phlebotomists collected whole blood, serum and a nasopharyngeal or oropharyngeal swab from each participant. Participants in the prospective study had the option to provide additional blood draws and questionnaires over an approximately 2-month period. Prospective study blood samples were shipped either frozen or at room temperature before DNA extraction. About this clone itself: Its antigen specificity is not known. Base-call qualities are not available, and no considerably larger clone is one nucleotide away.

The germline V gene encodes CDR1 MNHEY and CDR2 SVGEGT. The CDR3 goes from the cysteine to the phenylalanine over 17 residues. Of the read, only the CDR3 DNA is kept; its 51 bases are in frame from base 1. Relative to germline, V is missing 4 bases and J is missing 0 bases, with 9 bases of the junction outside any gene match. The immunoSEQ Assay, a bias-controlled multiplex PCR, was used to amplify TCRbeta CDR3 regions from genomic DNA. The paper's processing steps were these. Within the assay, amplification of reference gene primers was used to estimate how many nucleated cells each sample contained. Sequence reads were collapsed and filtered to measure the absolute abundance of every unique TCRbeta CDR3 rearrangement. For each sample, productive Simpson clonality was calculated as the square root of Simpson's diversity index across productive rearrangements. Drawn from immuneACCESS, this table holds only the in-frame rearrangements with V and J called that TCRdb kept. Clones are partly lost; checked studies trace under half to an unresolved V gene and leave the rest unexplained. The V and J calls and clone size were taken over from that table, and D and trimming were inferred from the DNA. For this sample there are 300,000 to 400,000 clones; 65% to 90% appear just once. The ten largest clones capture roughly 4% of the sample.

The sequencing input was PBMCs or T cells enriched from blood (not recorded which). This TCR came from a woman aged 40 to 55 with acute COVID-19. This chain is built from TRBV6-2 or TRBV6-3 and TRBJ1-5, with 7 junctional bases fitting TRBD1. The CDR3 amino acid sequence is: CASSSYSQGNSNQPQHF. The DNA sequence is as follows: TGTGCCAGCAGTTCGTATTCACAGGGGAATAGCAATCAGCCCCAGCATTTT.